Here is one T cell receptor beta chain with its context. The CDR3 runs 14 residues. Germline V gene lookup returns CDR1 SGHTA and CDR2 FQGNSA. V was trimmed by 8 bases and J by 7 bases, leaving 17 bases between them. The data were obtained in a study of blood T cell repertoires in COVID-19. In the study overall: The samples span acute and convalescent COVID-19 from the United States, Italy and Spain.

Methods used by the authors: Reference gene primer amplification yielded estimated nucleated cell counts. Using immunoSEQ multiplex PCR, the repertoire was profiled, and TCRdb retains in-frame clones only, with some absent. V and J calls and clone size follow that table, whereas D and trimming were derived from the DNA. The sample consists of some 39,000 clones, 85% to 90% of them appearing once. Sequences were obtained from peripheral blood. This chain connects TRBV7-2 to TRBJ2-2; the D gene is possibly TRBD1 (5 bases). The sequence was collected from a man aged 60 to 69 with acute or convalescent COVID-19. CDR3 sequence reads: CASATRGTRGELFF. In DNA, the CDR3 is TGTGCCAGCGCCACAAGGGGAACCCGCGGGGAGCTGTTTTTT.